What follows is one T cell receptor (beta chain) and its context. These data come from a study of blood T cell repertoires in COVID-19. Study-wide context: COVID-19 samples collected from the United States, Italy and Spain covered acute and convalescent phases. Nucleic acid was either cDNA or gDNA, and it came from T cells, B-cell-depleted T cells, or PBMCs.

As handled by the study authors: Estimation of nucleated cell counts relied on the amplification of reference gene primers. Libraries were prepared by immunoSEQ multiplex PCR; TCRdb keeps only in-frame clonotypes and omits some of them. Clone size and V and J calls were adopted from that table, with D and trimming inferred from the DNA. The repertoire holds roughly 83,000 clones, with around nine tenths as singletons. Trimming removed 4 bases from V and 7 bases from J, with 20 bases in between. Germline V lookup: CDR1 SGDLS, CDR2 YYNGEE. CDR3 length equals 15 residues. The source of this sequence is an elderly man with active or convalescent COVID-19. The gene calls are TRBV9 and TRBJ2-5, with a possible D match to TRBD2 (7 bases). The source material was peripheral blood. CDR3 in DNA: TGTGCCAGCAGCCCCAGGTGGGGGGGCGACGCGACCCAGTACTTC. This sequence encodes CASSPRWGGDATQYF.